The subject of this entry is one T cell receptor (beta chain). The record originates from a study of blood T cell repertoires in COVID-19. About the research overall: The cDNA or gDNA used as material had been derived from T cells, B-cell-depleted T cells, or PBMCs.

TCRdb's table, derived via immunoSEQ multiplex PCR, lists solely in-frame clones and lacks some. The sample records hundreds of thousands of clones, roughly 89% being singletons. Germline V gene data show CDR1 as MNHNS and CDR2 as SASEGT. V was pared by 0 bases and J by 0 bases, with 20 bases between. The length of the CDR3 is 19 residues. This chain links TRBV6-1 with TRBJ1-2; the D gene is possibly TRBD1 (5 bases). This sequence was found in a man aged 40-49 years with acute or convalescent COVID-19. Sequencing used peripheral blood. CDR3 bases: TGTGCCAGCAGTGAAGCCGGGGGATACACTCCTTTAGCTAACTATGGCTACACCTTC. Its translation: CASSEAGGYTPLANYGYTF.